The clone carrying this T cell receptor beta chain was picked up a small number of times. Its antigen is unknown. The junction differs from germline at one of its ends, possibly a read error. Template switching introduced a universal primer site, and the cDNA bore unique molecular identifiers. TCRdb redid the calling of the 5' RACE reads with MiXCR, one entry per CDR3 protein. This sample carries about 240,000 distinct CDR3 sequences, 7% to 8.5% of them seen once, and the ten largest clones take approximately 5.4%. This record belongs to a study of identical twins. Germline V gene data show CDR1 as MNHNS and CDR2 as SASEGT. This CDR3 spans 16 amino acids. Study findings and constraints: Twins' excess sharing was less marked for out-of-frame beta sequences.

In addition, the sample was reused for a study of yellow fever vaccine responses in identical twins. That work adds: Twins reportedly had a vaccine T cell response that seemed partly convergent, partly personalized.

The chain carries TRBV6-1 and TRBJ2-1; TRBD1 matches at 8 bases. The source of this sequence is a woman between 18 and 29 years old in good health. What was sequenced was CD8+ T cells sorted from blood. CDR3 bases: TGTGCCAGCAGTAAAGCTTCCGGGACAGGAGATTCGGAGCAGTTCTTC. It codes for CASSKASGTGDSEQFF.